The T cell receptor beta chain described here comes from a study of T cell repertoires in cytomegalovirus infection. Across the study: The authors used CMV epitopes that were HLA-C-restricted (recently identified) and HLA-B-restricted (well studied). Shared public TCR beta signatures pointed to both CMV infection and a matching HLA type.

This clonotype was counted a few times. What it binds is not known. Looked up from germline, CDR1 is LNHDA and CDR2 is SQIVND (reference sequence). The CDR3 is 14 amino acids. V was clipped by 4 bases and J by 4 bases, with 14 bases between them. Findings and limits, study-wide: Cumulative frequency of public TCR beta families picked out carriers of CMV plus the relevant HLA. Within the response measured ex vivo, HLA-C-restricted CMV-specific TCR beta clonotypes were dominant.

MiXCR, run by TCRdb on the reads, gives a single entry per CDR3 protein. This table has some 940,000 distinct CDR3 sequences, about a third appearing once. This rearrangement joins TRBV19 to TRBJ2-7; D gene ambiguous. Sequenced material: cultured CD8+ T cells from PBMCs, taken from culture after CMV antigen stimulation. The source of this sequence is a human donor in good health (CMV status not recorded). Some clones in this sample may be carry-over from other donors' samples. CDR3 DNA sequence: TGTGCCAGTAGTACCGGGTCAGGCCGATACGAGCAGTACTTC. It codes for CASSTGSGRYEQYF.